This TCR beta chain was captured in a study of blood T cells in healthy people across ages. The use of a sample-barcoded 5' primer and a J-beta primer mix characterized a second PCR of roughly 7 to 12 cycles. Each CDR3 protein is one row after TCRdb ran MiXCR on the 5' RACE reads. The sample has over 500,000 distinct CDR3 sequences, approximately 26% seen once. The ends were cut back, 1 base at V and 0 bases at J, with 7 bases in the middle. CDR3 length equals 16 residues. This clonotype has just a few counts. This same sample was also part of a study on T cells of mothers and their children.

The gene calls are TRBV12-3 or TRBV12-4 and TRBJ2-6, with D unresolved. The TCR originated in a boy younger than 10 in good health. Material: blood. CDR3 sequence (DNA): TGTGCCAGCAGTTTAGAAACGTTCTCTGGGGCCAACGTCCTGACTTTC. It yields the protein CASSLETFSGANVLTF.